This T cell receptor (beta chain) came from a study of low-dose radiotherapy and immunotherapy resistance in tumors. Time point specified: after trial treatment. The sample's treatment: LDRT plus nivolumab, ipilimumab, low-dose cyclophosphamide and aspirin (RACIN trial). The donors' regimen was nivolumab, ipilimumab, aspirin, low-dose cyclophosphamide and low-dose radiotherapy. At least ten counts were recorded for this clonotype. Primers targeting TRAV and TRBV primed first-strand cDNA, covering alpha and beta chains. TCRs were put through approximately 21 PCR cycles of amplification with Phusion. A constant-region primer and the V-primer adapter served as the primer pair. TCRdb re-analysed the reads in MiXCR, keeping a single row per CDR3 protein. Of fewer than 110,000 distinct CDR3 sequences in the sample, roughly 20% are singletons; the top ten hold approximately 4%. Sample: PBMCs, taken after low-dose radiotherapy plus immunotherapy. The receptor was isolated from a male donor with prostate cancer.

DNA for the CDR3: TGTGCCAGCCGAGACAGGGGTGATCAGCCCCAGCATTTT. The encoded protein is CASRDRGDQPQHF. This chain joins TRBV25-1 and TRBJ1-5; TRBD1 agrees at 8 bases. The ends lost 8 bases at V and 5 bases at J; junction bases unmatched: 5. Germline lookup yields CDR1 MGHDK and CDR2 SYGVNS. There are 13 residues in the CDR3.